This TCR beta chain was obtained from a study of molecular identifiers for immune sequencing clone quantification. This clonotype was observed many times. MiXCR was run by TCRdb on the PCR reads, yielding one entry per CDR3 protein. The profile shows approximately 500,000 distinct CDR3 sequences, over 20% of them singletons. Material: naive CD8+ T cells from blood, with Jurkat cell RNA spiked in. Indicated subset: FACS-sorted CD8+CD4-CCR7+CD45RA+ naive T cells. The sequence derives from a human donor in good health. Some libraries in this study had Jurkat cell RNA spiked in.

The CDR3 spells CASTPGLAGGPSAGELFF. CDR3 sequence (DNA): TGTGCCAGTACCCCGGGACTAGCGGGAGGGCCTTCGGCCGGGGAGCTGTTTTTT. V gene TRBV27 combines with J gene TRBJ2-2; 16 nucleotides match TRBD2. CDR1 and CDR2 from the germline V gene are MNHEY and SMNVEV (reference sequence). This CDR3 is 18 amino acids long. The ends lost 9 bases at V and 6 bases at J; junction bases unmatched: 13.